Below are 19 T cell receptor beta chains sequenced from a single sample in a study of CD8+ T cells in alopecia areata listed by TCRdb under 2018. The receptor library was made with the immunoSEQ multiplex PCR assay. RNA was extracted from all samples and reverse transcribed into cDNA as template for TCR sequencing. TCRdb took over this immuneACCESS table, retaining in-frame rearrangements with V and J assigned. Such tables are incomplete; in checked studies, under half of the missing clones stem from an unresolved V gene, and the remainder is unexplained. This sample holds 120,000 or so clones; roughly 55% were observed only once. The ten largest make up 5.7% of the sample. In the paper's terms, the time point label means: around 29 days on oral tofacitinib. Per the publication, the treatment or condition label means: oral pan-JAK inhibitor, 5-10 mg twice daily. Source: CD4+ T cells sorted from blood, taken at week 4, from a patient treated with tofacitinib. These receptors were obtained from a human donor with alopecia areata.

The rearrangement links TRBV10-3 to TRBJ1-1; TRBD1 might be the D (6 bases). Looked up from germline, CDR1 is ENHRY and CDR2 is SYGVKD. The CDR3 contains 13 residues. Trimming shortened V by 8 bases and J by 0 bases, and 10 bases separated the two germline ends. CDR3 nucleotide sequence: TGTGCCATCGGGGGGCAGTTGAACACTGAAGCTTTCTTT. It encodes CAIGGQLNTEAFF.

The gene calls are TRBV27 and TRBJ2-1; D is uncertain. Trimming took off 8 bases at V and 9 bases at J, with 17 bases between the two ends. CDR1 and CDR2 (germline): MNHEY, SMNVEV (reference sequence). CDR3 length equals 13 residues. CDR3 DNA: TGTGCCAGCCAAAAACCCCGGTCAGGTGAGCAGTTCTTC. As protein: CASQKPRSGEQFF.

This sequence joins TRBV2 and TRBJ2-7, with 7 bases fitting TRBD2. Germline CDR1 and CDR2: SNHLY and FYNNEI. The CDR3 contains 14 residues. V shed 7 bases, J shed 3 bases, and the junction held 9 bases outside the gene matches. In DNA form, the CDR3 reads TGTGCCAGCAAACCTCCGGGACTAAACTACGAGCAGTACTTC. Amino acids: CASKPPGLNYEQYF.

V is TRBV7-3 and J is TRBJ2-1; TRBD2 matches at 8 bases. Germline values: CDR1 SGHTA, CDR2 FQGTGA. The V gene end was trimmed by 2 bases and the J gene end by 0 bases; junction bases not matched to a gene: 6. The CDR3 contains 17 residues. The CDR3 nucleotides are TGTGCCAGCAGCTTATCAGGCGGGGGGAGCTCCTACAATGAGCAGTTCTTC. Translated, it gives CASSLSGGGSSYNEQFF.

The V call is TRBV5-1, the J call TRBJ1-2; no definite D call. The CDR3 length is 16 residues. Trimming shortened V by 0 bases and J by 3 bases, and 15 bases separated the two germline ends. CDR1 is SGHRS and CDR2 is YFSETQ in the germline V gene. The CDR3 nucleotides read TGCGCCAGCAGCTTGGGGTTCGGTCGGGGAGACTATGGCTACACCTTC. Protein sequence: CASSLGFGRGDYGYTF.

The chain couples TRBV4-1 to TRBJ2-2; unclear D gene. Trimming took off 2 bases at V and 6 bases at J, with 4 bases between the two ends. Per germline, CDR1 MGHRA and CDR2 YSYEKL. This CDR3 contains 12 residues. In DNA form, the CDR3 reads TGCGCCAGCAGCCAACCGGCCGGGGAGCTGTTTTTT. This sequence encodes CASSQPAGELFF.

In regard to this clone: The final CDR3 position lacks the conserved phenylalanine or tryptophan, pointing to a likely read error. The CDR3 is CAWNLGGEAFL. DNA of the CDR3: TGTGCCTGGAATTTAGGGGGTGAAGCTTTCCTT. The chain has TRBV30 and TRBJ1-1, with a tentative D call TRBD1 (6 bases). The V gene lost 4 bases and the J gene lost 7 bases, with 10 bases spanning the gap. This CDR3 has 11 amino acids. Germline CDR1 reads GTSNPN; CDR2 reads SVGIG (reference sequence).

The chain joins TRBV29-1 to TRBJ1-3; D is perhaps TRBD1 (6 bases). Per germline, CDR1 SQVTM and CDR2 ANQGSEA. The length of the CDR3 is 10 residues. The V and J ends lost 7 bases and 14 bases respectively, with 15 bases between them. The CDR3 loop reads CSALDSLLYF. In DNA, the CDR3 is TGCAGCGCCTTGGACAGTCTCCTATATTTT.

The chain uses TRBV6-6 and TRBJ2-3; 7 bases line up with TRBD1. Germline V CDR1 and CDR2: MNHNY, SVGAGI (reference sequence). Unmatched junction bases numbered 8, after V lost 5 bases and J lost 3 bases. This CDR3 is built from 15 residues. The CDR3 sequence is CASSDAGTATDTQYF. CDR3 DNA sequence: TGTGCCAGCAGTGACGCCGGGACAGCAACAGATACGCAGTATTTT.

V and J are TRBV9 and TRBJ2-2; D is possibly TRBD1 (6 bases). CDR1 is SGDLS, CDR2 YYNGEE, per germline. This CDR3 comprises 15 residues. V was shortened by 4 bases and J by 0 bases, with 10 bases between the two germline ends. CDR3 in amino acids: CASSIRQANTGELFF. The DNA of the CDR3 is TGTGCCAGCAGCATAAGACAGGCGAACACCGGGGAGCTGTTTTTT.

The chain carries TRBV18 and TRBJ2-1; D call uncertain. The CDR3 is 12 amino acids. V gave up 3 bases and J gave up 5 bases, with 5 bases separating them. Germline V gene data show CDR1 as KGHSH and CDR2 as LQKENI. CDR3 bases: TGTGCCAGCTCACCTACTGACAATGAGCAGTTCTTC. As protein: CASSPTDNEQFF.

V gene TRBV4-1 combines with J gene TRBJ2-5; 7 bases align to TRBD2. The CDR3 is 20 amino acids. V was clipped by 0 bases and J by 2 bases; unmatched bases: 18. Germline V gene lookup returns CDR1 MGHRA and CDR2 YSYEKL. The CDR3 sequence is CASSQERVFGELAEQETQYF. In DNA, the CDR3 is TGCGCCAGCAGCCAAGAGCGGGTCTTCGGGGAGCTAGCGGAACAAGAGACCCAGTACTTC.

In its sample, this clone was seen a few times. The chain uses TRBV9 and TRBJ1-1, with 8 bases that match TRBD1. Unmatched junction bases numbered 11, after V lost 4 bases and J lost 6 bases. Germline V gene data show CDR1 as SGDLS and CDR2 as YYNGEE. The CDR3 consists of 15 residues. The CDR3 DNA sequence: TGTGCCAGCAGCTTGAGAACGGACAGGGAGGCTGAAGCTTTCTTT. It yields the protein CASSLRTDREAEAFF.

This chain uses TRBV10-3 with TRBJ2-2; either TRBD1 or TRBD2 may supply D (5 bases each). CDR3 length: 13 amino acids. V was pared by 8 bases and J by 3 bases, with 10 bases between. CDR1 is ENHRY and CDR2 is SYGVKD in the germline V gene. The CDR3, as DNA: TGTGCCATCCGAGGGGTGGACACCGGGGAGCTGTTTTTT. This encodes CAIRGVDTGELFF.

This sequence joins TRBV30 and TRBJ2-5; D is unclear. The germline gives CDR1 GTSNPN, CDR2 SVGIG (reference sequence). The ends were cut back, 2 bases at V and 5 bases at J, with 12 bases in the middle. CDR3 length equals 13 residues. CDR3 nucleotides: TGTGCCTGGAGTAAGGGTAATTGGGAGACCCAGTACTTC. Encoded protein: CAWSKGNWETQYF.

This clone was seen a few times. The chain uses TRBV5-1 and TRBJ1-6; D is ambiguous. The CDR3 is made up of 16 amino acids. Between the trimmed V and J ends, which lost 7 bases and 2 bases, there was a span of 16 bases. Germline loops: CDR1 SGHRS, CDR2 YFSETQ. The CDR3, as DNA: TGCGCCAGCCTCCGGTCGGACGTAACCTATAATTCACCCCTCCACTTT. Translating gives CASLRSDVTYNSPLHF.

V and J are TRBV27 and TRBJ2-7; 8 positions match TRBD2. The CDR3 loop spans 16 amino acids. Per the germline V gene, CDR1 is MNHEY and CDR2 is SMNVEV (reference sequence). V dropped 4 bases and J dropped 5; count of bases not matched to a gene: 13. The CDR3 spells CASSSVRGRLLHEQYF. The DNA of the CDR3 is TGTGCCAGCAGTTCCGTACGCGGGAGGTTGCTCCACGAGCAGTACTTC.

This chain joins TRBV10-3 and TRBJ2-7; D not resolved. The V gene's germline CDR1 is ENHRY and CDR2 SYGVKD. Trimming pared 4 bases from V and 1 base from J, leaving 11 bases between. This CDR3 is 14 amino acids long. CDR3 sequence: CAISAGANSYEQYF. The DNA for the CDR3 is TGTGCCATCAGTGCTGGAGCGAATTCCTACGAGCAGTACTTC.

The chain has TRBV10-3 and TRBJ2-5, with TRBD2 identical over 8 bases. Germline-derived CDR1 and CDR2 are ENHRY and SYGVKD. The V and J ends lost 5 bases and 3 bases, in that order; junction bases with no gene match: 5. This CDR3 has 14 amino acids. CDR3 in amino acids: CAISPGLVKETQYF. CDR3 in DNA: TGTGCCATCAGTCCGGGACTAGTGAAAGAGACCCAGTACTTC.